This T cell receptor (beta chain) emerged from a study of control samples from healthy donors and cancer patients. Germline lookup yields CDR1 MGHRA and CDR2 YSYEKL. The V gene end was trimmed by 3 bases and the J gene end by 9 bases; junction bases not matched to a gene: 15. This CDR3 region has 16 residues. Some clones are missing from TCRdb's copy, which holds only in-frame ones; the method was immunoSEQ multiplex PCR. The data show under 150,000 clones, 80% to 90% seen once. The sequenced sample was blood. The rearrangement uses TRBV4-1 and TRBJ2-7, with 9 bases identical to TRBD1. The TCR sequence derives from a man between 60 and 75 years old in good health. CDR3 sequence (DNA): TGCGCCAGCAGCCAGTTGGGGACAGGGCCCAAGTTTGGGCAGTACTTC. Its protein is CASSQLGTGPKFGQYF.